Below, 17 T cell receptor beta chains from the same sample are listed, as sequenced in a study of shared clonotypes between healthy human individuals. Some clones are missing from TCRdb's copy, which holds only in-frame ones; the method was immunoSEQ multiplex PCR. The sample has more than 2,000,000 clones, 85% to 95% seen once; the top ten hold 0.39%. Specimen: naive CD4+ T cells from PBMCs. Indicated subset: CD45RA+ positively selected. All receptors derive from a man between 18 and 35 years old in good health. Some clones in this sample may be carry-over from other donors' samples.

In the case of this clone: This is likely a read error, given that the CDR3 carries no conserved phenylalanine or tryptophan at its end. The rearrangement joins TRBV7-8 to TRBJ1-3, with D perhaps matching TRBD1 (5 bases). Trimming shortened V by 5 bases and J by 6 bases, and 14 bases separated the two germline ends. From germline, CDR1 is SGHVS and CDR2 FQNEAQ. The CDR3 length is 14 residues. CDR3: CASSARTLENTIYL. CDR3 in DNA: TGTGCCAGCAGCGCCCGGACACTGGAAAACACCATATATCTT.

This rearrangement joins TRBV5-1 to TRBJ2-6, with TRBD2 matching over 7 bases. Germline V gene sequence: CDR1 SGHRS, CDR2 YFSETQ. Trimming cost V 3 bases and J 0 bases; bases outside gene matches: 9. The length of the CDR3 is 18 residues. The CDR3 DNA is TGCGCCAGCAGCTCTTATAGCGGGTCTGTCTCTGGGGCCAACGTCCTGACTTTC. Translating it yields CASSSYSGSVSGANVLTF.

The chain carries TRBV7-8 and TRBJ2-3; D gene uncertain. CDR1 SGHVS and CDR2 FQNEAQ come from the germline V gene. The CDR3 runs 15 residues. V shed 4 bases and J shed 3 bases, with 14 bases lying between them. CDR3 sequence reads: CASSSDGHPTDTQYF. Written as DNA, the CDR3 is TGTGCCAGCAGCTCGGACGGCCACCCGACAGATACGCAGTATTTT.

The chain employs TRBV5-1 and TRBJ2-7, with 10 bases aligning to TRBD1. V was pared by 0 bases and J by 4 bases, with 4 bases of the junction left unmatched. The CDR3 has 15 residues. Germline CDR1 and CDR2: SGHRS and YFSETQ. Written as DNA, the CDR3 is TGCGCCAGCAGCTTGGAGGGACAGGGGCGGTACGAGCAGTACTTC. Translating it yields CASSLEGQGRYEQYF.

The rearrangement links TRBV2 to TRBJ1-3; no firm D call. Germline CDR1 SNHLY, CDR2 FYNNEI. This CDR3 comprises 13 residues. The ends were cut back, 3 bases at V and 1 base at J, with 4 bases in the middle. For the CDR3, the DNA is TGTGCCAGCAGTGAGAGGTCTGGAAACACCATATATTTT. Its protein is CASSERSGNTIYF.

V usage is TRBV9 and J usage is TRBJ2-5, with 7 bases matching TRBD2. CDR3 length: 14 amino acids. Germline CDR1 SGDLS, CDR2 YYNGEE. J gave up 3 bases and V 0 bases, and 2 bases lay outside the gene matches. For the CDR3, the DNA is TGTGCCAGCAGCGTAGGTGCGGGAGAAGAGACCCAGTACTTC. It yields the protein CASSVGAGEETQYF.

The table lists this clone with a count of one. J is TRBJ2-5 and V is TRBV19; 14 nucleotides align to TRBD2. V dropped 4 bases and J dropped 5; count of bases not matched to a gene: 6. This CDR3 has 16 residues. Germline values: CDR1 LNHDA, CDR2 SQIVND (reference sequence). The CDR3 DNA sequence: TGTGCCAGTAGTAGCGGGACTAGCGGGAGTTGGGAGACCCAGTACTTC. Amino acids: CASSSGTSGSWETQYF.

The chain combines TRBV7-2 with TRBJ2-7; D not certain. With 1 base removed from V and 7 bases from J, the gap between germline ends came to 14 bases. The V gene's germline CDR1 is SGHTA and CDR2 FQGNSA. This CDR3 has 14 amino acids. CDR3: CASSLVVGEREQYF. CDR3 DNA: TGTGCCAGCAGCTTAGTGGTTGGCGAAAGGGAGCAGTACTTC.

The chain combines TRBV27 with TRBJ1-5, with D uncertain. V was shortened by 1 base and J by 3 bases, with 13 bases between the two germline ends. Per germline, CDR1 MNHEY and CDR2 SMNVEV (reference sequence). There are 16 residues in the CDR3. CDR3 sequence reads: CASSLYRGKNNQPQHF. The CDR3 DNA sequence: TGTGCCAGCAGTTTATACCGAGGGAAGAACAATCAGCCCCAGCATTTT.

The gene calls are TRBV7-9 and TRBJ2-3, with D possibly TRBD2 on 7 matching bases. V lost 5 bases and J 5 bases, leaving 11 bases between the germline ends. The CDR3 contains 13 residues. The germline V gene has CDR1 SEHNR and CDR2 FQNEAQ (reference sequence). The CDR3 bases are TGTGCCAGCAGCCCGGGGGGCTTAGATACGCAGTATTTT. Translated: CASSPGGLDTQYF.

The chain carries TRBV27 and TRBJ2-3; D not certain. CDR1 is MNHEY and CDR2 is SMNVEV in the germline V gene (reference sequence). V dropped 7 bases and J dropped 1 base, with 9 bases sitting between them. The CDR3 runs 13 residues. CDR3 in amino acids: CASKLMGTDTQYF. In nucleotides, the CDR3 is TGTGCCAGCAAACTGATGGGCACAGATACGCAGTATTTT.

The V call is TRBV10-1, the J call TRBJ2-7; D is undetermined. This CDR3 has 13 residues. CDR1 WNHNN and CDR2 SYGVQD come from the germline V gene (reference sequence). Trimming stripped 4 bases from V and 2 bases from J, with 9 bases between. CDR3 nucleotide sequence: TGCGCCAGCAGTGCTGCACCCACCTACGAGCAGTACTTC. This translates into CASSAAPTYEQYF.

The V call is TRBV6-5, the J call TRBJ2-3; D call uncertain. Trimming removed 4 bases at V and 2 bases at J, with 13 bases between. CDR3 length: 15 amino acids. CDR1 MNHEY and CDR2 SVGAGI come from the germline V gene. The CDR3 protein is CASSSTQTATDTQYF. DNA of the CDR3: TGTGCCAGCAGTTCCACGCAGACGGCCACAGATACGCAGTATTTT.

This chain joins TRBV5-4 and TRBJ2-5; TRBD1 might be the D (5 bases). This CDR3 is 17 amino acids long. The germline gives CDR1 SGHNT, CDR2 YYREEE (reference sequence). The V and J ends lost 4 bases and 0 bases respectively, with 19 bases between them. CDR3 amino acids: CASSAKRGAQDQETQYF. CDR3 coding DNA: TGTGCCAGCAGCGCAAAAAGGGGTGCCCAGGACCAAGAGACCCAGTACTTC.

The rearrangement links TRBV28 to TRBJ2-2; no clear D. V shed 5 bases and J shed 2 bases, with 18 bases lying between them. This CDR3 contains 17 residues. The germline V gene has CDR1 MDHEN and CDR2 SYDVKM. The CDR3 coding sequence is TGTGCCAGCAGTCCGTTCCGTAGGTCCTTTAACACCGGGGAGCTGTTTTTT. It specifies CASSPFRRSFNTGELFF.

In nucleotides, the CDR3 is TGCGCCAGCAGCTCGGACGGACGGTTGGATGAAAAACTGTTTTTT. This gives the protein CASSSDGRLDEKLFF. V usage is TRBV5-1 and J usage is TRBJ1-4; no clear D gene. Looked up from germline, CDR1 is SGHRS and CDR2 is YFSETQ. Trimming removed 3 bases at V and 6 bases at J, with 15 bases between. The length of the CDR3 is 15 residues. The full variable domain, its missing parts supplied by reference TRBV5-1 and TRBJ1-4, is KAGVTQTPRYLIKTRGQQVTLSCSPISGHRSVSWYQQTPGQGLQFLFEYFSETQRNKGNFPGRFSGRQFSNSRSEMNVSTLELGDSALYLCASSSDGRLDEKLFFGSGTQLSVL.

CDR3 sequence: CASRKEGWSGYTF. CDR3 coding DNA: TGTGCCAGCCGAAAAGAGGGATGGAGTGGCTACACCTTC. This chain links TRBV19 with TRBJ1-2; D ambiguous. Deletions cut 9 bases from V and 7 bases from J, with 18 bases between. Germline V gives CDR1 LNHDA, CDR2 SQIVND (reference sequence). The CDR3 spans 13 residues.